Listed here are 18 T cell receptor beta chains from one sample, sequenced in a study of cytomegalovirus exposure and HLA in healthy donors. Both 60 Vbeta primers and 13 Jbeta primers went into the PCR. Method: immunoSEQ multiplex PCR; TCRdb's copy keeps in-frame clones and lacks some. The sample holds about 190,000 clones, 74% seen once. The sequenced sample consisted of PBMCs. Every receptor here comes from a young woman in good health and CMV-seropositive.

This clone was detected ten times or more. The chain is built from TRBV7-8 and TRBJ1-5; D is possibly TRBD1 (5 bases). Between the trimmed V and J ends, which lost 5 bases and 1 base, there was a span of 21 bases. The CDR3 extends over 18 amino acids. The germline V gene has CDR1 SGHVS and CDR2 FQNEAQ. The CDR3 is CASSPGTGTFWSNQPQHF. In DNA form, the CDR3 reads TGTGCCAGCAGCCCCGGGACTGGTACTTTCTGGAGCAATCAGCCCCAGCATTTT.

This chain's CDR3 is CASSPEYNEQFF. The CDR3 DNA sequence: TGTGCCAGCTCTCCTGAGTACAATGAGCAGTTCTTC. The gene calls are TRBV18 and TRBJ2-1; D ambiguous. V was shortened by 6 bases and J by 4 bases, with 7 bases between the two germline ends. Germline V gives CDR1 KGHSH, CDR2 LQKENI. This CDR3 contains 12 residues.

This chain links TRBV19 with TRBJ2-6; D is perhaps TRBD1 (8 bases). CDR1 is LNHDA and CDR2 is SQIVND in the germline V gene (reference sequence). V shed 4 bases and J shed 0 bases, with 16 bases lying between them. There are 18 residues in the CDR3. The CDR3: CASSSTGGVLSGANVLTF. The CDR3 DNA reads as TGTGCCAGTAGTAGTACAGGGGGGGTCCTCTCTGGGGCCAACGTCCTGACTTTC.

There are a few counts of this clone. The chain is built from TRBV5-1 and TRBJ1-3; D possibly corresponds to TRBD1 (6 bases). This CDR3 has 14 residues. V was cut by 4 bases and J by 3 bases, with 11 bases left in between. CDR1 is SGHRS, CDR2 YFSETQ, per germline. CDR3 coding DNA: TGCGCCAGCAGCCCCGGGACACTTGGAAACACCATATATTTT. Translation gives CASSPGTLGNTIYF.

This clone was observed a single time. The chain carries TRBV6-4 and TRBJ2-1, with 12 bases matching TRBD2. This CDR3 spans 14 amino acids. Germline-derived CDR1 and CDR2 are MRHNA and SNTAGT. V was pared by 6 bases and J by 13 bases, with 10 bases of the junction left unmatched. This chain's CDR3 is CASSPGLAGNNQFF. The CDR3 region has the DNA TGTGCCAGCAGCCCCGGACTAGCGGGAAACAATCAGTTCTTC.

The CDR3 DNA follows: TGTGCCAGCAGCGTAGCCGGGAACACCGGGGAGCTGTTTTTT. Its translation: CASSVAGNTGELFF. The rearrangement links TRBV9 to TRBJ2-2; no clear D. The CDR3 covers 14 residues. Trimming shortened V by 0 bases and J by 1 base, and 4 bases separated the two germline ends. The germline V gene encodes CDR1 SGDLS and CDR2 YYNGEE.

This chain joins TRBV20-1 and TRBJ1-4; no firm D call. Germline V gives CDR1 DFQATT, CDR2 SNEGSKA (reference sequence). The CDR3 is 11 residues long. Trimming shortened V by 6 bases and J by 8 bases, and 10 bases separated the two germline ends. CDR3 loop: CSAADFEKLFF. CDR3 DNA sequence: TGCAGTGCCGCAGACTTCGAAAAACTGTTTTTT.

This sequence joins TRBV28 and TRBJ1-2; 7 bases agree with TRBD1. CDR3 length: 18 amino acids. The J segment lost 1 base and the V segment lost 4 bases, leaving 15 bases of the junction unmatched. Looked up from germline, CDR1 is MDHEN and CDR2 is SYDVKM. CDR3 protein: CASSSPPGTAGVNYGYTF. CDR3 nucleotides: TGTGCCAGCAGTTCGCCCCCTGGGACAGCGGGAGTTAACTATGGCTACACCTTC.

The V and J genes are TRBV5-4 and TRBJ2-7, with TRBD2 as a possible D gene (6 bases). This CDR3 region has 14 residues. V was clipped by 0 bases and J by 5 bases, with 12 bases between them. Germline values: CDR1 SGHNT, CDR2 YYREEE (reference sequence). The CDR3 nucleotides are TGTGCCAGCAGCTTGGGTCTAGCGATAAACGAGCAGTACTTC. This translates into CASSLGLAINEQYF.

V gene TRBV28 combines with J gene TRBJ1-5; unclear D gene. This CDR3 comprises 13 residues. Germline CDR1 MDHEN, CDR2 SYDVKM. V was cut by 4 bases and J by 7 bases, with 11 bases left in between. The CDR3 DNA reads TGTGCCAGCAGTTCGCCTACCCGGCAGCCCCAGCATTTT. This encodes CASSSPTRQPQHF.

This sequence joins TRBV11-2 and TRBJ2-5; tentative D call: TRBD2 (5 bases). The germline V and J ends were trimmed by 4 bases and 5 bases, with 11 bases remaining between them. Per germline, CDR1 SGHAT and CDR2 FQNNGV. The CDR3 spans 13 residues. The CDR3 reads CASSSSRGETQYF. The CDR3 DNA reads TGTGCCAGCAGCTCAAGCCGAGGGGAGACCCAGTACTTC.

This clone was picked up a small number of times. The chain couples TRBV5-1 to TRBJ1-1; D call uncertain. Trimming left V 0 bases short and J 0 bases short, with 6 bases between. Germline CDR1 is SGHRS and CDR2 is YFSETQ. The CDR3 totals 14 residues. DNA of the CDR3: TGCGCCAGCAGCTTGGTTCAGTTGAACACTGAAGCTTTCTTT. This encodes CASSLVQLNTEAFF.

This rearrangement joins TRBV19 to TRBJ2-1; tentatively, D is TRBD2 (6 bases). CDR3 length: 13 amino acids. V was pared by 6 bases and J by 5 bases, with 11 bases between. Germline lookup yields CDR1 LNHDA and CDR2 SQIVND (reference sequence). CDR3 sequence reads: CASRASEDNEQFF. CDR3 nucleotides: TGTGCCAGTAGGGCTAGCGAAGACAATGAGCAGTTCTTC.

The chain links TRBV7-9 to TRBJ1-2; D unclear. Trimming removed 1 base from V and 1 base from J, with 13 bases in between. The germline CDR1 and CDR2 sequences are SEHNR and FQNEAQ (reference sequence). The CDR3 spans 16 residues. The CDR3 DNA sequence: TGTGCCAGCAGCTTAGAGGCGGGGAACGATAACTATGGCTACACCTTC. It translates to CASSLEAGNDNYGYTF.

This chain links TRBV25-1 with TRBJ2-1; TRBD1 agrees at 9 bases. This CDR3 spans 18 amino acids. CDR1 and CDR2 from the germline V gene are MGHDK and SYGVNS. Losses at the gene ends were 6 bases for V and 6 bases for J; bases not matched to a gene: 18. CDR3 residues: CASRKGDRVGVGRNEQFF. The CDR3 bases are TGTGCCAGCAGGAAGGGGGACAGGGTCGGTGTGGGGCGCAATGAGCAGTTCTTC.

This clone has only one observation. The CDR3 nucleotides are TGTGCCAGCAGCTTAACTCGGGAGGGGAGCAATCAGCCCCAGCATTTT. Translated: CASSLTREGSNQPQHF. This chain connects TRBV7-9 to TRBJ1-5; D possibly corresponds to TRBD1 (5 bases). V was trimmed by 2 bases and J by 1 base, leaving 12 bases between them. This CDR3 has 16 amino acids. Germline V gives CDR1 SEHNR, CDR2 FQNEAQ (reference sequence).

CDR3 residues: CAWSFKGSSGTSGDTQYF. The CDR3 DNA sequence: TGTGCCTGGAGCTTTAAAGGGTCTAGCGGGACTTCAGGAGATACGCAGTATTTT. The chain carries TRBV30 and TRBJ2-3, with 9 nucleotides matching TRBD2. This CDR3 has 18 residues. Looked up from germline, CDR1 is GTSNPN and CDR2 is SVGIG (reference sequence). V gave up 3 bases and J gave up 5 bases; unmatched junction bases: 18. The full variable domain, its missing parts supplied by reference TRBV30 and TRBJ2-3, is SQTIHQWPATLVQPVGSPLSLECTVEGTSNPNLYWYRQAAGRGLQLLFYSVGIGQISSEVPQNLSASRPQDRQFILSSKKLLLSDSGFYLCAWSFKGSSGTSGDTQYFGPGTRLTVL.

The chain carries TRBV15 and TRBJ2-7; 9 nucleotides match TRBD1. The V segment lost 1 base and the J segment 0 bases; nucleotides outside the gene matches: 13. Germline V lookup: CDR1 LNHNV, CDR2 YYDKDF (reference sequence). The CDR3 has 19 amino acids. CDR3 sequence reads: CATSRALGTGQLSSYEQYF. The CDR3 DNA follows: TGTGCCACCAGCAGAGCACTCGGGACAGGGCAACTAAGCTCCTACGAGCAGTACTTC.